What follows are 13 T cell receptor beta chains derived from one specimen sequenced in a study of blood T cell repertoires in COVID-19. Profiled with immunoSEQ multiplex PCR; TCRdb holds only in-frame clones, not every one. In the table there are more than 80,000 clones, roughly nine tenths of which are singletons. Sequenced material: peripheral blood. Receptors originate from a human donor with active COVID-19. The donor label of this sample is uncertain.

This clone was seen a handful of times. The chain employs TRBV5-4 and TRBJ1-1; 9 bases line up with TRBD1. From germline, CDR1 is SGHNT and CDR2 YYREEE (reference sequence). V lost 4 bases to trimming and J lost 7 bases; unmatched junction nucleotides: 11. The CDR3 totals 15 residues. CDR3 DNA: TGTGCCAGCAGCCAAACACCACAGGGGGCCGGTGAAGCTTTCTTT. This translates into CASSQTPQGAGEAFF.

This clone is a singleton in its sample. This chain connects TRBV4-3 to TRBJ1-4; no definite D call. There are 17 residues in the CDR3. CDR1 is LGHNA, CDR2 YSLEER, per germline. V gave up 1 base and J gave up 0 bases, with 12 bases separating them. The chain's CDR3 is CASSQGEPGTTNEKLFF. The CDR3 DNA sequence: TGCGCCAGCAGCCAAGGTGAACCGGGAACAACTAATGAAAAACTGTTTTTT.

J is TRBJ1-5 and V is TRBV19; no clear D gene. V lost 3 bases and J lost 0, with 15 bases in between. Germline V gene lookup returns CDR1 LNHDA and CDR2 SQIVND (reference sequence). This CDR3 comprises 17 residues. This CDR3 is CASSIFPQTYSNQPQHF. In DNA, the CDR3 is TGTGCCAGTAGTATTTTCCCGCAGACTTATAGCAATCAGCCCCAGCATTTT.

The chain uses TRBV9 and TRBJ2-1; 9 bases match TRBD2. The J segment lost 10 bases and the V segment lost 1 base, leaving 9 bases of the junction unmatched. The CDR3 covers 15 residues. Per the germline V gene, CDR1 is SGDLS and CDR2 is YYNGEE. In DNA, the CDR3 is TGTGCCAGCAGCGTACAGGCGGGGGGGCCAAGGGAGCAGTTCTTC. Translating gives CASSVQAGGPREQFF.

This clone was seen once. V is TRBV5-1 and J is TRBJ2-1, with a weak D call TRBD1 (5 bases). Germline lookup yields CDR1 SGHRS and CDR2 YFSETQ. V lost 2 bases and J 2 bases, leaving 11 bases between the germline ends. This CDR3 spans 15 amino acids. The CDR3 bases are TGCGCCAGCAGCTTCGGCGGACACACCTACAATGAGCAGTTCTTC. Protein sequence: CASSFGGHTYNEQFF.

The chain has TRBV18 and TRBJ1-4; D possibly corresponds to TRBD1 (5 bases). The CDR3 runs 15 residues. V gave up 6 bases and J gave up 3 bases, with 14 bases separating them. Per the germline V gene, CDR1 is KGHSH and CDR2 is LQKENI. This CDR3 reads CASSLPGSANEKLFF. The DNA of the CDR3 is TGTGCCAGCTCGCTCCCAGGGTCAGCTAATGAAAAACTGTTTTTT.

CDR3 sequence reads: CASILAPGQSTEAFF. The DNA of the CDR3 is TGTGCCAGCATTTTAGCCCCGGGACAGTCCACTGAAGCTTTCTTT. The rearrangement uses TRBV7-2 and TRBJ1-1, with 7 bases aligning to TRBD1. J gave up 4 bases and V 7 bases, and 12 bases lay outside the gene matches. Germline CDR1 is SGHTA and CDR2 is FQGNSA. The CDR3 is made up of 15 amino acids.

The chain uses TRBV10-3 and TRBJ2-5; 11 bases match TRBD2. CDR3 length: 15 residues. V gave up 6 bases and J gave up 2 bases; unmatched junction bases: 5. The germline V gene encodes CDR1 ENHRY and CDR2 SYGVKD. The chain's CDR3 is CAIRDPSGGQETQYF. In nucleotides, the CDR3 is TGTGCCATCAGGGATCCTAGCGGGGGGCAAGAGACCCAGTACTTC.

This chain joins TRBV13 and TRBJ2-7, with 9 positions matching TRBD1. The germline V gene encodes CDR1 PRHDT and CDR2 FYEKMQ (reference sequence). The V gene end was trimmed by 2 bases and the J gene end by 0 bases; junction bases not matched to a gene: 8. The CDR3 has 17 residues. This CDR3 reads CASSLWRGQGSSYEQYF. In DNA, the CDR3 is TGTGCCAGCAGCTTATGGCGCGGACAGGGGAGCTCCTACGAGCAGTACTTC.

The CDR3 DNA reads as TGCGCCAGCAGCCAAGAGGGTAGGCAGGCGAGCTCCTACAATGAGCAGTTCTTC. Protein: CASSQEGRQASSYNEQFF. This rearrangement joins TRBV4-1 to TRBJ2-1; D remains unclear. The V gene's germline CDR1 is MGHRA and CDR2 YSYEKL. V was trimmed by 0 bases and J by 0 bases, leaving 15 bases between them. The CDR3 length is 18 residues.

The V gene is TRBV5-1, the J gene TRBJ1-6, with D perhaps matching TRBD1 (5 bases). CDR1 is SGHRS and CDR2 is YFSETQ in the germline V gene. Trimming took 4 bases from V and 0 from J, leaving 14 bases between them. The CDR3 length is 17 residues. The CDR3 loop is CASSPSGGPSYNSPLHF. DNA of the CDR3: TGCGCCAGCAGCCCCTCCGGGGGACCCTCCTATAATTCACCCCTCCACTTT.

V is TRBV4-2 and J is TRBJ1-2, with 10 bases aligning to TRBD1. Germline trimming cut 1 base from V and 5 bases from J; bases unmatched to any gene: 10. Per germline, CDR1 LGHNA and CDR2 YNFKEQ. This CDR3 has 17 amino acids. The DNA of the CDR3 is TGTGCCAGCAGCCAAGCATCTACGGGACAGGGGATATATGGCTACACCTTC. Translating gives CASSQASTGQGIYGYTF.

V is TRBV5-1 and J is TRBJ2-5; 9 positions agree with TRBD2. V gave up 1 base and J gave up 6 bases; unmatched junction bases: 7. The germline V gene has CDR1 SGHRS and CDR2 YFSETQ. The CDR3 sequence is 15 residues long. The CDR3 protein is CASSLRGGAVKTQYF. The CDR3 bases are TGCGCCAGCAGCTTGCGCGGGGGGGCCGTAAAGACCCAGTACTTC.